The clone carrying this T cell receptor (beta chain) was found a few times. Samples each had at least 6 micrograms of total RNA extracted. A second roughly 6 to 12 cycle PCR used barcoded and J-beta primers. TCRdb passed the 5' RACE reads through MiXCR, listing each CDR3 protein once. The sample records around 990,000 distinct CDR3 sequences, under 30% being singletons. The CDR3 length is 13 residues. Between the trimmed V and J ends, which lost 5 bases and 5 bases, there was a span of 13 bases. Germline loops: CDR1 SEHNR, CDR2 FQNEAQ (reference sequence). These data come from a study of blood T cells in healthy people across ages. This same sample was also taken into another study, of T cells of mothers and their children. This second report adds: Donation involved three healthy Caucasian mothers and the six children that they had.

The TCR sequence derives from a girl aged 2 to 9 in good health. This chain links TRBV7-9 with TRBJ2-7; D perhaps matches TRBD2 (5 bases). The sample consisted of blood. The CDR3 sequence is CASSPGPRDEQYF. In DNA, the CDR3 is TGTGCCAGCAGCCCTGGACCGAGGGACGAGCAGTACTTC.